This entry features one T cell receptor (beta chain) sequence. Antigen specificity is unknown. UMI-labeled TRB cDNA libraries were prepared by 5' RACE. After re-calling the 5' RACE reads, TCRdb lists one entry per CDR3 protein, DNA absent. This listing includes 35,000 to 50,000 distinct CDR3 sequences. CDR3 length: 13 amino acids. The data belong to a study of CXCR3-negative and CXCR3-positive naive CD8 T cells. Study in general: About 140 million TRB reads were obtained overall (about 1.5 +/- 0.3 million per library).

Study-wide findings and caveats: TRBV-TRBJ usage was similar across naive CXCR3 subsets but distinct in memory cells. Between one naive subset and the other, surface CD5 was comparable, and TCR strength was inferred from TRB CDR3 properties. Both naive subsets had comparably high diversity; memory CD8+ cells much lower.

The TCR originated in a human donor in good health. Some clones in this sample may be carry-over from other donors' samples. The chain links TRBV12-3 or TRBV12-4 to TRBJ2-7. Sequenced sample: memory CD8+ T cells from blood. The CDR3 region is CASRLIVGSEQYF.